Listed below are T cell receptor beta chains from one sample, sequenced in a study of shared clonotypes between healthy human individuals. Profiled with immunoSEQ multiplex PCR; TCRdb holds only in-frame clones, not every one. There are hundreds of thousands of clones in the sample; approximately 74% occur only once, and 1.5% to 2% lies in the top ten. Sequences were obtained from memory CD4+ T cells sorted from blood. The receptor set was obtained from a woman in her twenties or thirties in good health. The CDR3 runs from the conserved cysteine through the conserved F or W. Each record gives: D gene, J gene, V gene, clone size, CDR3 protein, CDR3 DNA. D genes are given only for firm matches. Only some rows state a clone size, as once, few, many or a class for expanded clones.

D gene: TRBD1
J gene: TRBJ2-3
V gene: TRBV2
clone size: .
CDR3 protein: CASSGDRTPGTQYF
CDR3 DNA: TGTGCCAGCAGCGGGGACAGGACGCCTGGTACGCAGTATTTT

D gene: TRBD2
J gene: TRBJ2-1
V gene: TRBV10-2
clone size: .
CDR3 protein: CASSVRTSGYNEQFF
CDR3 DNA: TGCGCCAGCAGTGTAAGGACTAGCGGTTACAATGAGCAGTTCTTC

D gene: .
J gene: TRBJ2-7
V gene: TRBV7-9
clone size: .
CDR3 protein: CASSQAGYEQYF
CDR3 DNA: TGTGCCAGCAGTCAGGCAGGATACGAGCAGTACTTC

D gene: .
J gene: TRBJ2-3
V gene: TRBV5-4
clone size: .
CDR3 protein: CASSLVQSSDTQYF
CDR3 DNA: TGTGCCAGCAGCTTGGTGCAGAGTAGTGATACGCAGTATTTT

D gene: .
J gene: TRBJ2-7
V gene: TRBV5-4
clone size: .
CDR3 protein: CASSFGSNGEQYF
CDR3 DNA: TGTGCCAGCAGCTTCGGCAGTAACGGCGAGCAGTACTTC

D gene: TRBD1
J gene: TRBJ2-7
V gene: TRBV25-1
clone size: .
CDR3 protein: CASSGAGTEGYEQYF
CDR3 DNA: TGTGCCAGCAGTGGTGCCGGGACAGAAGGATACGAGCAGTACTTC

D gene: .
J gene: TRBJ2-7
V gene: TRBV28
clone size: .
CDR3 protein: CASSSPGRYEQYF
CDR3 DNA: TGTGCCAGCAGTTCCCCAGGACGGTACGAGCAGTACTTC

D gene: .
J gene: TRBJ2-1
V gene: TRBV19
clone size: few
CDR3 protein: CASSRTTYNEQFF
CDR3 DNA: TGTGCCAGTAGTCGGACAACCTACAATGAGCAGTTCTTC

D gene: TRBD2
J gene: TRBJ2-1
V gene: TRBV5-1
clone size: .
CDR3 protein: CASSFTSGRATNNEQFF
CDR3 DNA: TGCGCCAGCAGCTTTACTAGCGGGAGGGCTACCAACAATGAGCAGTTCTTC

D gene: TRBD2
J gene: TRBJ2-7
V gene: TRBV28
clone size: .
CDR3 protein: CASSLGAGGYEQYF
CDR3 DNA: TGTGCCAGCAGTTTAGGAGCGGGGGGCTACGAGCAGTACTTC

D gene: .
J gene: TRBJ1-5
V gene: TRBV4-1
clone size: .
CDR3 protein: CASSQAAEQPQHF
CDR3 DNA: TGCGCCAGCAGCCAAGCGGCCGAACAGCCCCAGCATTTT

D gene: TRBD1
J gene: TRBJ2-5
V gene: TRBV5-1
clone size: .
CDR3 protein: CASSLEGTGGRETQYF
CDR3 DNA: TGCGCCAGCAGCTTAGAGGGGACAGGGGGCAGAGAGACCCAGTACTTC

D gene: TRBD1
J gene: TRBJ1-3
V gene: TRBV7-3
clone size: few
CDR3 protein: CASGPQGAGNTIYF
CDR3 DNA: TGTGCCAGCGGACCCCAGGGGGCTGGAAACACCATATATTTT

D gene: TRBD2
J gene: TRBJ2-7
V gene: TRBV5-1
clone size: few
CDR3 protein: CASSTGTSGGSYEQYF
CDR3 DNA: TGCGCCAGCAGCACCGGGACTAGCGGGGGTTCCTACGAGCAGTACTTC

D gene: TRBD1
J gene: TRBJ2-3
V gene: TRBV11-2
clone size: .
CDR3 protein: CASRDGGQGSDTQYF
CDR3 DNA: TGTGCCAGCAGGGACGGCGGACAGGGGTCAGATACGCAGTATTTT

D gene: .
J gene: TRBJ1-2
V gene: TRBV21-1
clone size: .
CDR3 protein: CASTYPTANGYTF
CDR3 DNA: TGTGCCAGCACTTACCCGACGGCCAATGGCTACACCTTC

D gene: .
J gene: TRBJ2-2
V gene: TRBV19
clone size: .
CDR3 protein: CASSIETGRAGELFF
CDR3 DNA: TGTGCCAGTAGTATAGAAACAGGGCGGGCCGGGGAGCTGTTTTTT

D gene: .
J gene: TRBJ1-1
V gene: TRBV5-1
clone size: .
CDR3 protein: CASTLSGNTEAFF
CDR3 DNA: TGCGCCAGCACCTTGAGCGGGAACACTGAAGCTTTCTTT

D gene: TRBD2
J gene: TRBJ2-3
V gene: TRBV30
clone size: .
CDR3 protein: CAWSPLAGDVDTQYF
CDR3 DNA: TGTGCCTGGAGCCCACTAGCGGGAGACGTAGATACGCAGTATTTT

D gene: .
J gene: TRBJ1-5
V gene: TRBV30
clone size: .
CDR3 protein: CAWSDKGSNQPQHF
CDR3 DNA: TGTGCCTGGAGTGACAAGGGGAGCAATCAGCCCCAGCATTTT

D gene: TRBD2
J gene: TRBJ2-1
V gene: TRBV5-1
clone size: .
CDR3 protein: CASSLGRLAGGNNEQFF
CDR3 DNA: TGCGCCAGCAGCTTGGGAAGGCTAGCGGGAGGGAACAATGAGCAGTTCTTC

D gene: TRBD1
J gene: TRBJ2-7
V gene: TRBV28
clone size: .
CDR3 protein: CASSSPVVAGQGLLPYEQYF
CDR3 DNA: TGTGCCAGCAGTTCGCCCGTCGTTGCGGGACAGGGTCTTTTGCCCTACGAGCAGTACTTC

D gene: .
J gene: TRBJ2-5
V gene: TRBV14
clone size: .
CDR3 protein: CASSPLSETQYF
CDR3 DNA: TGTGCCAGCAGCCCCCTCTCCGAGACCCAGTACTTC

D gene: .
J gene: TRBJ2-5
V gene: TRBV4-1
clone size: .
CDR3 protein: CASSQVRGARETQYF
CDR3 DNA: TGCGCCAGCAGCCAAGTTCGGGGGGCGAGAGAGACCCAGTACTTC

D gene: .
J gene: TRBJ2-2
V gene: TRBV15
clone size: .
CDR3 protein: CATSIPSGGRNTGELFF
CDR3 DNA: TGTGCCACCAGCATCCCTAGTGGGGGGAGGAACACCGGGGAGCTGTTTTTT

D gene: TRBD1
J gene: TRBJ1-1
V gene: TRBV7-8
clone size: .
CDR3 protein: CASSLSGTANTEAFF
CDR3 DNA: TGTGCCAGCAGCTTAAGCGGGACAGCGAACACTGAAGCTTTCTTT